Following are 26 T cell receptor beta chains from one sample sequenced in a study of CD8+ T cells in alopecia areata. Treatment meaning: oral pan-JAK inhibitor, 5-10 mg twice daily. Sequencing relied on a cDNA template that was reverse transcribed from extracted RNA. Clones were read by immunoSEQ multiplex PCR, and TCRdb kept only the in-frame ones, dropping some. This table has 50,000 to 65,000 clones, under 60% appearing once. Sample: CD8+ T cells sorted from blood, taken between weeks 36 and 40, from a patient treated with tofacitinib. The receptors here all came from a human donor with alopecia areata.

The J gene is TRBJ2-1, the V gene TRBV11-2; D might be TRBD1 (6 bases). CDR3 length equals 12 residues. V lost 5 bases and J 7 bases, leaving 9 bases between the germline ends. Germline V CDR1 and CDR2: SGHAT, FQNNGV. The CDR3 sequence: CASSLQGNEQFF. The CDR3 DNA is TGTGCCAGCAGCCTGCAGGGGAATGAGCAGTTCTTC. The whole variable domain, remainder taken from reference TRBV11-2 and TRBJ2-1, is EAGVAQSPRYKIIEKRQSVAFWCNPISGHATLYWYQQILGQGPKLLIQFQNNGVVDDSQLPKDRFSAERLKGVDSTLKIQPAKLEDSAVYLCASSLQGNEQFFGPGTRLTVL.

J is TRBJ1-1 and V is TRBV6-1, with unresolved D. The CDR3 has 13 residues. Trimming took 2 bases from V and 1 from J, leaving 5 bases between them. Germline V gene lookup returns CDR1 MNHNS and CDR2 SASEGT. In DNA form, the CDR3 reads TGTGCCAGCAGTGAATCTAGGAACACTGAAGCTTTCTTT. Encoded protein: CASSESRNTEAFF.

The chain uses TRBV27 and TRBJ1-4; TRBD1 might be the D (6 bases). With 5 bases removed from V and 4 bases from J, the gap between germline ends came to 11 bases. CDR1 MNHEY and CDR2 SMNVEV come from the germline V gene (reference sequence). The CDR3 is 14 residues long. CDR3 sequence (DNA): TGTGCCAGCAGTGGAGACAGGCGTAATGAAAAACTGTTTTTT. Protein product: CASSGDRRNEKLFF. Using reference TRBV27 and TRBJ1-4 for the parts outside the CDR3, the full variable domain is EAQVTQNPRYLITVTGKKLTVTCSQNMNHEYMSWYRQDPGLGLRQIYYSMNVEVTDKGDVPEGYKVSRKEKRNFPLILESPSPNQTSLYFCASSGDRRNEKLFFGSGTQLSVL.

This chain joins TRBV4-1 and TRBJ2-7; 12 bases line up with TRBD2. The germline gives CDR1 MGHRA, CDR2 YSYEKL. Trimming removed 4 bases from V and 7 bases from J; junction bases left unmatched: 11. The CDR3 runs to 16 residues. DNA of the CDR3: TGCGCCAGCAGCCTGCCGGGACTAGCGGGCGCTACGGAGCAGTACTTC. Amino acids: CASSLPGLAGATEQYF.

The chain has TRBV27 and TRBJ2-2; D is perhaps TRBD1 (6 bases). The V and J ends lost 3 bases and 3 bases respectively, with 11 bases between them. This CDR3 has 15 amino acids. CDR1 is MNHEY, CDR2 SMNVEV, per germline (reference sequence). CDR3 residues: CASSLIQGHTGELFF. The CDR3 DNA follows: TGTGCCAGCAGTTTGATCCAGGGGCACACCGGGGAGCTGTTTTTT.

In its sample, this clone was seen a few times. This rearrangement joins TRBV29-1 to TRBJ2-1; no clear D gene. V was shortened by 6 bases and J by 5 bases, with 26 bases between the two germline ends. The germline gives CDR1 SQVTM, CDR2 ANQGSEA. The CDR3 covers 17 residues. The CDR3 here is CSVVTRIGAARNNEQFF. In nucleotides, the CDR3 is TGCAGCGTCGTAACACGCATAGGCGCGGCACGGAACAATGAGCAGTTCTTC.

The V call is TRBV7-9, the J call TRBJ1-1; D remains ambiguous. The V end lost 10 bases, the J end lost 8 bases, and 14 bases lay between the germline ends. The CDR3 loop spans 11 amino acids. Germline lookup yields CDR1 SEHNR and CDR2 FQNEAQ (reference sequence). The CDR3 here is CAIPALGEAFF. The CDR3 nucleotides are TGTGCCATCCCCGCCCTTGGGGAAGCTTTCTTT.

This chain links TRBV4-3 with TRBJ2-7, with TRBD1 as a possible D gene (6 bases). With 4 bases removed from V and 1 base from J, the gap between germline ends came to 20 bases. CDR1 LGHNA and CDR2 YSLEER come from the germline V gene. This CDR3 spans 17 amino acids. CDR3 DNA: TGCGCCAGCAGCCTTGCCCCGGCGGACAGAAGTTCCTACGAGCAGTACTTC. As protein: CASSLAPADRSSYEQYF.

This chain joins TRBV6-1 and TRBJ2-3; D is possibly TRBD2 (5 bases). The length of the CDR3 is 14 residues. Germline V gene sequence: CDR1 MNHNS, CDR2 SASEGT. The V and J ends lost 6 bases and 5 bases respectively, with 15 bases between them. CDR3 bases: TGTGCCAGCAGCCCTAGCCCCCGGGGAGATACGCAGTATTTT. Translated: CASSPSPRGDTQYF.

V is TRBV6-4 and J is TRBJ2-1; 9 nucleotides align to TRBD2. The CDR3 runs 15 residues. Germline V CDR1 and CDR2: MRHNA, SNTAGT. V dropped 0 bases and J dropped 3; count of bases not matched to a gene: 0. In DNA, the CDR3 is TGTGCCAGCAGTGACTCACTAGCGGGCTACAATGAGCAGTTCTTC. Its translation: CASSDSLAGYNEQFF.

In its sample, this clone was seen a few times. This sequence joins TRBV29-1 and TRBJ1-5; no clear D. The ends were cut back, 6 bases at V and 6 bases at J, with 18 bases in the middle. CDR1 SQVTM and CDR2 ANQGSEA come from the germline V gene. This CDR3 spans 14 amino acids. CDR3 in amino acids: CSVSRAPPTQPQHF. The DNA of the CDR3 is TGCAGCGTCAGCCGGGCCCCCCCCACTCAGCCCCAGCATTTT.

This clone was observed once. CDR3 protein: CASRTFQSGEEKLFF. As DNA, the CDR3 is TGTGCCAGCAGGACCTTTCAGAGCGGAGAAGAAAAACTGTTTTTT. This chain uses TRBV2 with TRBJ1-4; D is unclear. Trimming cost V 6 bases and J 8 bases, with 19 bases left between them. Germline V lookup: CDR1 SNHLY, CDR2 FYNNEI. The CDR3 contains 15 residues. Full variable domain (rest looked up from reference TRBV2 and TRBJ1-4): EPEVTQTPSHQVTQMGQEVILRCVPISNHLYFYWYRQILGQKVEFLVSFYNNEISEKSEIFDDQFSVERPDGSNFTLKIRSTKLEDSAMYFCASRTFQSGEEKLFFGSGTQLSVL.

This clone was detected a few times. The V gene is TRBV9, the J gene TRBJ2-1; 7 bases are shared with TRBD1. In germline, CDR1 is SGDLS, CDR2 YYNGEE. The CDR3 has 14 residues. The V segment lost 5 bases and the J segment 1 base; nucleotides outside the gene matches: 3. Here the CDR3 DNA reads TGTGCCAGCAGACCACAGGGGTCCTACAATGAGCAGTTCTTC. Encoded protein: CASRPQGSYNEQFF.

This clone showed up just a few times. The J gene is TRBJ2-7, the V gene TRBV29-1; D is undetermined. Germline CDR1 SQVTM, CDR2 ANQGSEA. The CDR3 is 12 amino acids. Trimming pared 4 bases from V and 9 bases from J, leaving 16 bases between. CDR3 bases: TGCAGCGTTGTGGACGGCATTATGGGGCAGTACTTC. Amino acid sequence: CSVVDGIMGQYF.

This clone was seen only a few times. The chain employs TRBV29-1 and TRBJ2-4; 10 nucleotides align to TRBD2. With 3 bases clipped from V and 9 bases from J, the junction kept 11 bases outside the gene matches. The germline V gene has CDR1 SQVTM and CDR2 ANQGSEA. The CDR3 has 15 amino acids. The CDR3 here is CSVELASGGRGIQYF. In nucleotides, the CDR3 is TGCAGCGTTGAGCTAGCTAGCGGGGGTCGCGGCATTCAGTACTTC.

This clone was seen a handful of times. The chain links TRBV5-6 to TRBJ2-1; the D is unclear. The CDR3 covers 14 residues. The germline V gene has CDR1 SGHDT and CDR2 YYEEEE. The germline V and J ends were trimmed by 0 bases and 4 bases, with 8 bases remaining between them. The CDR3 DNA is TGTGCCAGCAGCTTGGGCGCCGTTTACAATGAGCAGTTCTTC. Protein sequence: CASSLGAVYNEQFF.

The rearrangement links TRBV7-2 to TRBJ2-7, with TRBD2 as a possible D gene (5 bases). Looked up from germline, CDR1 is SGHTA and CDR2 is FQGNSA. Trimming shortened V by 1 base and J by 13 bases, and 14 bases separated the two germline ends. The length of the CDR3 is 12 residues. CDR3 region: CASSLGLAGLYF. CDR3 nucleotide sequence: TGTGCCAGCAGCTTAGGTCTGGCGGGCCTCTACTTC.

The V and J genes are TRBV29-1 and TRBJ2-2; TRBD1 is a possible D gene (6 bases). Trimming left V 4 bases short and J 6 bases short, with 12 bases between. This CDR3 is built from 13 residues. From germline, CDR1 is SQVTM and CDR2 ANQGSEA. Here the CDR3 reads CSVAWGLAGELFF. The CDR3 region has the DNA TGCAGCGTTGCGTGGGGGCTGGCCGGGGAGCTGTTTTTT.

This clone was counted only a few times. This rearrangement joins TRBV4-1 to TRBJ1-5; 9 bases line up with TRBD1. CDR3 length: 15 residues. The junction had 7 bases not matched to a gene; V was cut back by 4 bases and J by 6 bases. CDR1 is MGHRA, CDR2 YSYEKL, per germline. The CDR3 sequence is CASSRQTGGGQPQHF. CDR3 coding DNA: TGCGCCAGCAGCCGACAGACAGGGGGAGGTCAGCCCCAGCATTTT.

The chain combines TRBV7-9 with TRBJ1-2; TRBD1 matches at 7 bases. Germline lookup yields CDR1 SEHNR and CDR2 FQNEAQ (reference sequence). Trimming took 9 bases from V and 8 from J; bases not matched to a gene: 9. This CDR3 comprises 12 residues. CDR3 in DNA: TGTGCCAGTGAACAGGGGTCGGGAGGCTACACCTTC. Its translation: CASEQGSGGYTF.

The chain combines TRBV29-1 with TRBJ1-1; D may be TRBD1 (5 bases). Trimming stripped 7 bases from V and 1 base from J, with 13 bases between. Germline V gene data show CDR1 as SQVTM and CDR2 as ANQGSEA. This CDR3 is 13 amino acids long. CDR3 protein: CSGEGTANTEAFF. DNA of the CDR3: TGCAGCGGCGAGGGGACGGCGAACACTGAAGCTTTCTTT. The complete variable domain, with remaining parts taken from reference TRBV29-1 and TRBJ1-1, reads SAVISQKPSRDICQRGTSLTIQCQVDSQVTMMFWYRQQPGQSLTLIATANQGSEATYESGFVIDKFPISRPNLTFSTLTVSNMSPEDSSIYLCSGEGTANTEAFFGQGTRLTVV.

The rearrangement uses TRBV29-1 and TRBJ2-2; D unresolved. The CDR3 has 13 amino acids. V gave up 3 bases and J gave up 7 bases, with 12 bases separating them. Looked up from germline, CDR1 is SQVTM and CDR2 is ANQGSEA. In nucleotides, the CDR3 is TGCAGCGTTGAGTCCCGGCTGCACGGGGAGCTGTTTTTT. It translates to CSVESRLHGELFF.

V and J are TRBV11-2 and TRBJ2-7, with TRBD2 matching over 9 bases. J lost 0 bases, V lost 5 bases, and 8 bases had no gene match. Germline V gene lookup returns CDR1 SGHAT and CDR2 FQNNGV. The CDR3 extends over 16 amino acids. The chain's CDR3 is CASSPRGAGGSYEQYF. The DNA for the CDR3 is TGTGCCAGCAGCCCCCGAGGAGCGGGGGGCTCCTACGAGCAGTACTTC.

This clone has more than one count but fewer than ten. The chain carries TRBV2 and TRBJ2-2, with D possibly being TRBD1 or TRBD2 (6 bases each). CDR1 and CDR2 from the germline V gene are SNHLY and FYNNEI. This CDR3 is 14 amino acids long. Trimming took 6 bases from V and 6 from J, leaving 14 bases between them. The CDR3 coding sequence is TGTGCCAGCAGAGGGGGGAGTCCGGCCGGGGAGCTGTTTTTT. It encodes CASRGGSPAGELFF.

This clone was counted only a few times. V and J are TRBV14 and TRBJ2-3, with 7 nucleotides matching TRBD2. This CDR3 has 16 residues. Trimming cost V 1 base and J 2 bases; bases outside gene matches: 6. From germline, CDR1 is SGHDN and CDR2 FVKESK. This chain's CDR3 is CASSQGPRDYTDTQYF. DNA of the CDR3: TGTGCCAGCAGCCAAGGTCCGCGGGACTACACAGATACGCAGTATTTT.

The gene calls are TRBV2 and TRBJ1-1; maybe TRBD1 (6 bases). The CDR3 loop spans 13 amino acids. V was trimmed by 6 bases and J by 3 bases, leaving 11 bases between them. Germline loops: CDR1 SNHLY, CDR2 FYNNEI. CDR3 region: CASSATGYTEAFF. Written as DNA, the CDR3 is TGTGCCAGCAGCGCAACAGGGTACACTGAAGCTTTCTTT.